A selection of T cell receptor beta chains follows, all from one sample in a study of siplizumab effects on memory and regulatory T cells. Clones were sequenced by immunoSEQ multiplex PCR, and TCRdb holds only the in-frame ones, with some missing. The sample contains 55,000 to 65,000 clones, around 97% of which appear only once. The material sequenced was naive CD8+ T cells sorted from blood. These receptors were taken from a human donor in good health. The CDR3 runs from the conserved cysteine through the conserved F or W. The order of the fields is J gene, D gene, clone size, V gene, CDR3 DNA, CDR3 protein. The D gene is left open where the match is weak. The listing skips clone size in some rows; elsewhere it reads once, few, many or a size class.

J gene: TRBJ2-5; D gene: TRBD1; clone size: -; V gene: TRBV14; CDR3 DNA: TGTGCCAGCAGTACCGGGACAGGGGGTTTGGAGACCCAGTACTTC; CDR3 protein: CASSTGTGGLETQYF
J gene: TRBJ1-5; D gene: -; clone size: -; V gene: TRBV4-3; CDR3 DNA: TGCGCCAGCAGCCAAGATTTTGGGGGAGCAAATCAGCCCCAGCATTTT; CDR3 protein: CASSQDFGGANQPQHF
J gene: TRBJ1-1; D gene: TRBD1; clone size: -; V gene: TRBV29-1; CDR3 DNA: TGCAGCTTTCGACAGGGCTCGGTGAACACTGAAGCTTTCTTT; CDR3 protein: CSFRQGSVNTEAFF
J gene: TRBJ2-5; D gene: -; clone size: -; V gene: TRBV25-1; CDR3 DNA: TGTGCCAGCAGTGAACGGGTCCAGTACTTC; CDR3 protein: CASSERVQYF
J gene: TRBJ1-1; D gene: TRBD1; clone size: -; V gene: TRBV12-5; CDR3 DNA: TGTGCTAGTGGTTTGGTACAGGGGGAAGCTTTCTTT; CDR3 protein: CASGLVQGEAFF
J gene: TRBJ1-1; D gene: -; clone size: once; V gene: TRBV2; CDR3 DNA: TGTGCCAGCAGTTTGGCCCCAGGGACTGAAGCTTTCTTT; CDR3 protein: CASSLAPGTEAFF
J gene: TRBJ1-2; D gene: -; clone size: -; V gene: TRBV5-1; CDR3 DNA: TGCGCCAGCAGCTTGGAGGTAACCTATCCGCAGGGCTACACCTTC; CDR3 protein: CASSLEVTYPQGYTF
J gene: TRBJ1-1; D gene: -; clone size: -; V gene: TRBV11-3; CDR3 DNA: TGTGCCAGCAGCTTAGTTGGTCAGGGTCGGGCTGAAGCTTTCTTT; CDR3 protein: CASSLVGQGRAEAFF
J gene: TRBJ2-2; D gene: -; clone size: -; V gene: TRBV4-1; CDR3 DNA: TGCGCCAGCAGCCAAGTTCGGGCAGGGAACACCGGGGAGCTGTTTTTT; CDR3 protein: CASSQVRAGNTGELFF
J gene: TRBJ2-3; D gene: -; clone size: -; V gene: TRBV9; CDR3 DNA: TGTGCCAGCAGCGTAGCTGGGGCCGGGGTAGATACGCAGTATTTT; CDR3 protein: CASSVAGAGVDTQYF
J gene: TRBJ2-1; D gene: -; clone size: once; V gene: TRBV7-9; CDR3 DNA: TGTGCCAGCAGCTTAGTTGCTTGGGGCAATGAGCAGTTCTTC; CDR3 protein: CASSLVAWGNEQFF
J gene: TRBJ2-2; D gene: TRBD1; clone size: -; V gene: TRBV7-9; CDR3 DNA: TGTGCCAGCAGCTTAGATTACTCTGGGGACAGGGGGCACACCGGGGAGCTGTTTTTT; CDR3 protein: CASSLDYSGDRGHTGELFF
J gene: TRBJ2-1; D gene: TRBD1; clone size: -; V gene: TRBV6-5; CDR3 DNA: TGTGCCAGCAGTTACTCGAGGACAGGGACATACAATGAGCAGTTCTTC; CDR3 protein: CASSYSRTGTYNEQFF
J gene: TRBJ2-7; D gene: -; clone size: -; V gene: TRBV25-1; CDR3 DNA: TGTGCCAGCAGTCCAGGACCGTTTGGCTACGAGCAGTACTTC; CDR3 protein: CASSPGPFGYEQYF
J gene: TRBJ2-1; D gene: -; clone size: -; V gene: TRBV6-5; CDR3 DNA: TGTGCCAGCAGATCCCACAATGAGCAGTTCTTC; CDR3 protein: CASRSHNEQFF
J gene: TRBJ2-5; D gene: -; clone size: -; V gene: TRBV5-1; CDR3 DNA: TGCGCCAGCAGCTGGCTGGGACGTTACCAAGAGACCCAGTACTTC; CDR3 protein: CASSWLGRYQETQYF
J gene: TRBJ2-3; D gene: -; clone size: -; V gene: TRBV5-4; CDR3 DNA: TGTGCCAGCAGCTTGGGTGCTAGCCTAACAGATACGCAGTATTTT; CDR3 protein: CASSLGASLTDTQYF
J gene: TRBJ2-5; D gene: -; clone size: -; V gene: TRBV11-3; CDR3 DNA: TGTGCCAGCAGCTTACTCGGAAGTGGAGAAGAGACCCAGTACTTC; CDR3 protein: CASSLLGSGEETQYF
J gene: TRBJ1-5; D gene: -; clone size: once; V gene: TRBV18; CDR3 DNA: TGTGCCAGCTCAAGCGGGGCGGGGAATCAGCCCCAGCATTTT; CDR3 protein: CASSSGAGNQPQHF
J gene: TRBJ1-5; D gene: -; clone size: -; V gene: TRBV4-1; CDR3 DNA: TGCGCCAGCAGCCAAGAAGGCAGGGACGATCAGCCCCAGCATTTT; CDR3 protein: CASSQEGRDDQPQHF
J gene: TRBJ2-7; D gene: -; clone size: -; V gene: TRBV10-1; CDR3 DNA: TGCGCCAGCAGTGAAACCACCATCGTCTACGAGCAGTACTTC; CDR3 protein: CASSETTIVYEQYF
J gene: TRBJ2-1; D gene: -; clone size: -; V gene: TRBV29-1; CDR3 DNA: TGCAGCGTTGAGATCTACAATGAGCAGTTCTTC; CDR3 protein: CSVEIYNEQFF
J gene: TRBJ2-7; D gene: -; clone size: -; V gene: TRBV11-3; CDR3 DNA: TGTGCCAGCAGCTTAGGTGGAGACACCTACGGGGAGCAGTACTTC; CDR3 protein: CASSLGGDTYGEQYF
J gene: TRBJ2-1; D gene: -; clone size: -; V gene: TRBV7-7; CDR3 DNA: TGTGCTAGCAGCTTAGGGAAGGGTAATGAGCAGTTCTTC; CDR3 protein: CASSLGKGNEQFF
J gene: TRBJ1-3; D gene: -; clone size: -; V gene: TRBV5-1; CDR3 DNA: TGCGCCAGCAGCCCCTTCGGAGGAAACACCATATATTTT; CDR3 protein: CASSPFGGNTIYF
J gene: TRBJ2-2; D gene: -; clone size: once; V gene: TRBV6-5; CDR3 DNA: TGTGCCAGCAGGCTGATCAACACCGGGGAGCTGTTTTTT; CDR3 protein: CASRLINTGELFF
J gene: TRBJ2-5; D gene: TRBD2; clone size: -; V gene: TRBV2; CDR3 DNA: TGTGCCAGCAGTGTTGGGACTAAGGAGACCCAGTACTTC; CDR3 protein: CASSVGTKETQYF
J gene: TRBJ2-1; D gene: TRBD2; clone size: -; V gene: TRBV27; CDR3 DNA: TGTGCCAGCAGTTTAGCGGGAGGAGGTCTGAATGAGCAGTTCTTC; CDR3 protein: CASSLAGGGLNEQFF
J gene: TRBJ2-1; D gene: -; clone size: -; V gene: TRBV28; CDR3 DNA: TGTGCCAGCAGCCGAATTATGGAGCCGACTACCCTGAAACGGGATGAGCAGTTCTTC; CDR3 protein: CASSRIMEPTTLKRDEQFF
J gene: TRBJ1-1; D gene: -; clone size: -; V gene: TRBV5-1; CDR3 DNA: TGCGCCAGCAGCTCCAGGGGAGCCATGAACACTGAAGCTTTCTTT; CDR3 protein: CASSSRGAMNTEAFF
J gene: TRBJ2-1; D gene: -; clone size: -; V gene: TRBV27; CDR3 DNA: TGTGCCAGCAGTTCGGAAGTTGTCAATGAGCAGTTCTTC; CDR3 protein: CASSSEVVNEQFF
J gene: TRBJ2-7; D gene: -; clone size: -; V gene: TRBV6-1; CDR3 DNA: TGTGCCAGCAGTGAAGTAAGGTACGAGCAGTACTTC; CDR3 protein: CASSEVRYEQYF
J gene: TRBJ2-1; D gene: -; clone size: once; V gene: TRBV4-1; CDR3 DNA: TGCGCCAGCAGCCGAGATGCCAGGGTCAACAATGAGCAGTTCTTC; CDR3 protein: CASSRDARVNNEQFF
J gene: TRBJ1-1; D gene: TRBD1; clone size: -; V gene: TRBV29-1; CDR3 DNA: TGCAGCGTTGAAGAAGGGACAGGGCATCCTGAAGCTTTCTTT; CDR3 protein: CSVEEGTGHPEAFF
J gene: TRBJ1-1; D gene: -; clone size: -; V gene: TRBV5-1; CDR3 DNA: TGCGCCAGCAGCCCGGGGGGTGGGAACACTGAAGCTTTCTTT; CDR3 protein: CASSPGGGNTEAFF
J gene: TRBJ2-5; D gene: TRBD2; clone size: -; V gene: TRBV27; CDR3 DNA: TGTGCCAGCAGTTTATCGATAGCGGGAGTAAGAGAGACCCAGTACTTC; CDR3 protein: CASSLSIAGVRETQYF
J gene: TRBJ2-5; D gene: TRBD2; clone size: -; V gene: TRBV6-5; CDR3 DNA: TGTGCCACACTCCCCCTAGCGGGGGTGCAAGAGACCCAGTACTTC; CDR3 protein: CATLPLAGVQETQYF
J gene: TRBJ1-1; D gene: -; clone size: -; V gene: TRBV27; CDR3 DNA: TGTGCCAGCAGTTTATTAGGGGGGGAGGTCACTGAAGCTTTCTTT; CDR3 protein: CASSLLGGEVTEAFF
J gene: TRBJ1-3; D gene: -; clone size: once; V gene: TRBV4-2; CDR3 DNA: TGTGCCAGCAGCCAAGATCCTCCTGGACGGAACTCTGGAAACACCATATATTTT; CDR3 protein: CASSQDPPGRNSGNTIYF
J gene: TRBJ2-5; D gene: TRBD1; clone size: -; V gene: TRBV9; CDR3 DNA: TGTGCCAGCAGCGTTAGTCAGGGGGCCGAGACCCAGTACTTC; CDR3 protein: CASSVSQGAETQYF
J gene: TRBJ2-7; D gene: TRBD2; clone size: -; V gene: TRBV5-6; CDR3 DNA: TGTGCCAGCAGCTTGGAGCGGGAGTATATTTACGAGCAGTACTTC; CDR3 protein: CASSLEREYIYEQYF
J gene: TRBJ1-1; D gene: TRBD1; clone size: -; V gene: TRBV2; CDR3 DNA: TGTGCCAGCAGTGAGGGGACCGGGACAGGGGCTGAAGCTTTCTTT; CDR3 protein: CASSEGTGTGAEAFF
J gene: TRBJ2-7; D gene: -; clone size: -; V gene: TRBV4-3; CDR3 DNA: TGCGCCAGCAGCCAAGATCTTCAGGGGAGGTACGAGCAGTACTTC; CDR3 protein: CASSQDLQGRYEQYF
J gene: TRBJ2-3; D gene: TRBD2; clone size: -; V gene: TRBV19; CDR3 DNA: TGTGCCAGTAGATTACTAGCGGGCGACACAGATACGCAGTATTTT; CDR3 protein: CASRLLAGDTDTQYF
J gene: TRBJ2-1; D gene: TRBD1; clone size: -; V gene: TRBV7-3; CDR3 DNA: TGTGCCAGCAGCCCACGACCGGGACAGGGGGCCGATGAGCAGTTCTTC; CDR3 protein: CASSPRPGQGADEQFF
J gene: TRBJ1-2; D gene: -; clone size: -; V gene: TRBV10-2; CDR3 DNA: TGCGCCAGCAGTGAGTCGACTCGGGCGGGACGGTATGGCTACACCTTC; CDR3 protein: CASSESTRAGRYGYTF
J gene: TRBJ2-7; D gene: -; clone size: once; V gene: TRBV4-1; CDR3 DNA: TGCGCCAGCAGCCAAGATTGGGCAGGGTCCATTTCCTACGAGCAGTACTTC; CDR3 protein: CASSQDWAGSISYEQYF
J gene: TRBJ1-3; D gene: TRBD1; clone size: -; V gene: TRBV4-3; CDR3 DNA: TGCGCCAGCAGCCAGGGACAGGAGGGTGGAAACACCATATATTTT; CDR3 protein: CASSQGQEGGNTIYF
J gene: TRBJ2-1; D gene: -; clone size: -; V gene: TRBV29-1; CDR3 DNA: TGCAGCGACAATTGGAATGAGCAGTTCTTC; CDR3 protein: CSDNWNEQFF
J gene: TRBJ2-1; D gene: TRBD2; clone size: -; V gene: TRBV5-1; CDR3 DNA: TGCGCCAGCAGCTTGGCTCTAGCGGGGGTAAGCTCCTACAATGAGCAGTTCTTC; CDR3 protein: CASSLALAGVSSYNEQFF
J gene: TRBJ1-1; D gene: -; clone size: -; V gene: TRBV4-2; CDR3 DNA: TGTGCCAGCAGCCAAACGGTGGGCAGGGAGAACACTGAAGCTTTCTTT; CDR3 protein: CASSQTVGRENTEAFF
J gene: TRBJ1-5; D gene: -; clone size: -; V gene: TRBV7-9; CDR3 DNA: TGTGCCAGCAGCTTAGCCTCAGGCAATCAGCCCCAGCATTTT; CDR3 protein: CASSLASGNQPQHF
J gene: TRBJ2-3; D gene: -; clone size: -; V gene: TRBV7-9; CDR3 DNA: TGTGCCAGCAGCTTAGCGCCAGATACGCAGTATTTT; CDR3 protein: CASSLAPDTQYF
J gene: TRBJ2-7; D gene: -; clone size: -; V gene: TRBV23-1; CDR3 DNA: TGCGCCAGCAGTCAATCTGGGGGCTGCTCCTACGAGCAGTACTTC; CDR3 protein: CASSQSGGCSYEQYF
J gene: TRBJ2-5; D gene: -; clone size: -; V gene: TRBV9; CDR3 DNA: TGTGCCAGCAGCGTAGTAGGGGCAGAGGCCCAGTACTTC; CDR3 protein: CASSVVGAEAQYF
J gene: TRBJ2-1; D gene: -; clone size: -; V gene: TRBV6-9; CDR3 DNA: TGTGCCAGCAGGGAGGGGACAGTGCAGTTCTTC; CDR3 protein: CASREGTVQFF
J gene: TRBJ2-7; D gene: -; clone size: -; V gene: TRBV10-3; CDR3 DNA: TGTGCCATCAGTGAGCCGAGGGGGATATCCTACGAGCAGTACTTC; CDR3 protein: CAISEPRGISYEQYF
J gene: TRBJ1-1; D gene: -; clone size: -; V gene: TRBV28; CDR3 DNA: TGTGCCAGCAGTTTCTGGGGGGGTACCACTGAAGCTTTCTTT; CDR3 protein: CASSFWGGTTEAFF